The sequence of this T cell receptor beta chain was determined in a study of early T cells in non-severe SARS-CoV-2 infection. Whole-study context: Sequenced material consisted of bulk RNA (from unsorted whole blood), and chains were unpaired.

Attachment of unique molecular identifiers was made to individual cDNA molecules. TCRdb independently ran MiXCR on the 5' RACE reads; one entry per CDR3 protein. The repertoire holds about 60,000 distinct CDR3 sequences, with approximately 14% as singletons. General study findings and limits: Private and CD4 specificities were missed by VDJdb matching, skewed to anti-spike CD8.

Losses at the gene ends were 2 bases for V and 2 bases for J; bases not matched to a gene: 8. This CDR3 has 16 amino acids. Germline V gene sequence: CDR1 SGDLS, CDR2 YYNGEE. In the case of this clonotype: What it recognizes is unknown.

The V call is TRBV9, the J call TRBJ1-1, with 8 bases matching TRBD1. This receptor was identified in an adult who was a healthcare worker with PCR-confirmed SARS-CoV-2 infection or an uninfected control (not recorded which). The sequencing input was whole blood. The CDR3 nucleotides read TGTGCCAGCAGCGTTGCTTCACAGGGGGTAAACACTGAAGCTTTCTTT. Translated: CASSVASQGVNTEAFF.